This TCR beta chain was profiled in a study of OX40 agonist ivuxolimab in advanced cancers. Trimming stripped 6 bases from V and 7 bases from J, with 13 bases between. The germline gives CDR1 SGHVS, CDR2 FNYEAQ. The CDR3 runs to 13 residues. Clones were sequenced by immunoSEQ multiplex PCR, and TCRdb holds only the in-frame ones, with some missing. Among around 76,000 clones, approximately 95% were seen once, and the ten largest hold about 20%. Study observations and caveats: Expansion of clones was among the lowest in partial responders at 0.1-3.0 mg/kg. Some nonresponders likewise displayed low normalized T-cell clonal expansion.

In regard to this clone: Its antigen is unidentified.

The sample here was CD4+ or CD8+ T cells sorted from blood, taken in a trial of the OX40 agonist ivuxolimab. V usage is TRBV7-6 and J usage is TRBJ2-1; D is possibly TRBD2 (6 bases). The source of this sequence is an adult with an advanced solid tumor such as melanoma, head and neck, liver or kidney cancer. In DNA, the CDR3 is TGTGCCAGCAGGGGGGACGGGGGAAATGAGCAGTTCTTC. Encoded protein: CASRGDGGNEQFF. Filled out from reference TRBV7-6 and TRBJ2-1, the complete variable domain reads GAGVSQSPRYKVTKRGQDVALRCDPISGHVSLYWYRQALGQGPEFLTYFNYEAQQDKSGLPNDRFSAERPEGSISTLTIQRTEQRDSAMYRCASRGDGGNEQFFGPGTRLTVL.